At least ten counts were recorded for the clone carrying this T cell receptor beta chain. TCRdb passed the 5' RACE reads through MiXCR, listing each CDR3 protein once. The sample gives roughly 54,000 distinct CDR3 sequences, approximately 17% of which show up once; roughly 2.4% is in the top ten. This TCR was recovered from a female donor with breast cancer. The sample comprised naive CD4+ T cells sorted from blood. Subset in this sample: naive CD4+ T cells, CD4+CD45RA+CD25-.

CDR3 sequence: CASSPEGGSGANVLTF. The CDR3 nucleotides read TGCGCCAGCAGTCCCGAGGGGGGCTCTGGGGCCAACGTCCTGACTTTC. The genes are TRBV5-1 and TRBJ2-6; D possibly uses TRBD1 or TRBD2 (6 bases each). Germline V CDR1 and CDR2: SGHRS, YFSETQ. The CDR3 loop spans 16 amino acids. Trimming took 5 bases from V and 0 from J, leaving 12 bases between them.